This TCR beta chain was captured in a study of cytotoxic CD8 clonotypes in ibrutinib-treated CLL. Study in general: The subjects consisted of approximately twelve relapsed/refractory and roughly 15 treatment-naive individuals, with some 17 IGHV unmutated. The study, taken as a whole, reports: At progression, clonality fell back toward baseline after rising at ibrutinib response.

Remarks on this clone: Antigen specificity is unknown.

Depth targeted 1 in 200,000 to 1 in 1 million T cells, averaging around 9.5x coverage per clonotype. Using immunoSEQ multiplex PCR, the repertoire was profiled, and TCRdb retains in-frame clones only, with some absent. The sample has approximately 90,000 clones, 75% to 80% seen once. The CDR3 loop spans 13 amino acids. CDR1 MNHEY and CDR2 SVGAGI come from the germline V gene. V lost 5 bases to trimming and J lost 3 bases; unmatched junction nucleotides: 1. The V call is TRBV6-5, the J call TRBJ2-4; 7 nucleotides agree with TRBD1. The source is a human donor with chronic lymphocytic leukemia. The source material was PBMCs, sampled after 24 months of ibrutinib treatment. The CDR3 region is CASSGDSKNIQYF. The CDR3 DNA sequence: TGTGCCAGCAGTGGGGACAGCAAAAACATTCAGTACTTC.